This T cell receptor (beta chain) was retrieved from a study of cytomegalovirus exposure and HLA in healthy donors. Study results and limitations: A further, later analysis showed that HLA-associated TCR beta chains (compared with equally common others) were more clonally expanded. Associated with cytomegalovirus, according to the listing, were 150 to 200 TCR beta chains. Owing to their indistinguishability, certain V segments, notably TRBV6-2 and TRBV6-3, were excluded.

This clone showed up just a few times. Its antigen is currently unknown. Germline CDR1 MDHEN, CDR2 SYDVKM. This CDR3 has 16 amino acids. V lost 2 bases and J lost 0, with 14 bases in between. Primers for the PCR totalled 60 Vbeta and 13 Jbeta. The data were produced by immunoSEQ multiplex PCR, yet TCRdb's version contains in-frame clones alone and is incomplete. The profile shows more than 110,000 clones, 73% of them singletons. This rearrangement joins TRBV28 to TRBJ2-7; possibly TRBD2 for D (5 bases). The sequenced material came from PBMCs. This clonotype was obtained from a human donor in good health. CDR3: CASSLGGGGISYEQYF. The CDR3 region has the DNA TGTGCCAGCAGTTTAGGCGGAGGCGGTATCTCCTACGAGCAGTACTTC.